The entry below gives a single T cell receptor (beta chain) sequence along with its context. Its antigen remains unknown. Measured with immunoSEQ multiplex PCR; TCRdb has only the in-frame clones, and not every one. The sample includes about 98,000 clones, 86% of them seen just once. This entry belongs to a study of graft-versus-host responses after intestinal transplantation. As for the study in general: Transplants were multivisceral, liver-intestinal, or isolated intestinal. The study gave all recipients anti-thymocyte globulin induction, then tacrolimus and steroids for 2 to 3 years.

Study observations and caveats: Peak levels of circulating GvH clones tracked with early post-transplant HvG declines. In recipient marrow, GvH clones were found, and some appeared first in ileum or blood.

The sequencing used PBMCs, collected 255 days after intestinal transplant. The TCR comes from a human patient who received an intestinal transplant, so some T cells may come from the graft donor.

The CDR3 DNA follows: TGCGCCAGCAGCCTTTTGGCGGGGGGGGCTTTATACAATGAGCAGTTCTTC. Residues: CASSLLAGGALYNEQFF. The chain has TRBV4-1 and TRBJ2-1; 9 bases agree with TRBD2. Unmatched junction bases numbered 11, after V lost 4 bases and J lost 4 bases. CDR1 and CDR2 from the germline V gene are MGHRA and YSYEKL. This CDR3 comprises 17 residues.